This TCR beta chain is from a study of OX40 agonist ivuxolimab in advanced cancers. The wider study: The dose-escalation cohort had hepatocellular carcinoma, melanoma, renal cell or head and neck cancer. Study-level results: CD4+ and CD8+ blood T cells expanded clonally by week 6 at 0.1 to 3.0 mg/kg.

Produced via immunoSEQ multiplex PCR; TCRdb's table is partial and in-frame only. The table lists 100,000 to 110,000 clones, 75% to 90% of them singletons. The CDR3 runs 16 residues. Between the trimmed V and J ends, which lost 4 bases and 7 bases, there was a span of 18 bases. CDR1 is SGHNT, CDR2 YYREEE, per germline (reference sequence). A note on this clone: As yet, its antigen is unknown.

Sequenced here: CD4+ or CD8+ T cells sorted from blood, sampled in a trial of the OX40 agonist ivuxolimab. The chain recombines TRBV5-4 with TRBJ1-6; D is possibly TRBD1 (5 bases). This receptor was obtained from an adult with an advanced solid tumor such as melanoma, head and neck, liver or kidney cancer. The CDR3 region has the DNA TGTGCCAGCAGCGCTCAGACCGGGACGGTGAATTCACCCCTCCACTTT. Its translation is CASSAQTGTVNSPLHF.